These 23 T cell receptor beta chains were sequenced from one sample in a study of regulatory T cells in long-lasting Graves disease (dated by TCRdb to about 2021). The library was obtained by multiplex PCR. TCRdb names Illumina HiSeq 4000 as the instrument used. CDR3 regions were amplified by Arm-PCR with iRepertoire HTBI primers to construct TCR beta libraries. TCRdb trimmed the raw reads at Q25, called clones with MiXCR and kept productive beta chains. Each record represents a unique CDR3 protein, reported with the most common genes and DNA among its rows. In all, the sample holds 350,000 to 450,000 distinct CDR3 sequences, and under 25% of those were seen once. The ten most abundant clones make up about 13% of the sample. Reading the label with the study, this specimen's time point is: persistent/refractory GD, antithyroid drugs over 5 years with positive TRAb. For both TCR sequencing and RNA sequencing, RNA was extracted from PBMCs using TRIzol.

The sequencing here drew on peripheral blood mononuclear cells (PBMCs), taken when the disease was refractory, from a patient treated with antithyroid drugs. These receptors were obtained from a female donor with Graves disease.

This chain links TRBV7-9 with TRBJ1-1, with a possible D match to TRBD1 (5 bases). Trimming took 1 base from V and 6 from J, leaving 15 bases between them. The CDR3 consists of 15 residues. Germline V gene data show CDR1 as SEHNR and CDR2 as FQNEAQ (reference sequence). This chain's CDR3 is CASSLEGWGMAEAFF. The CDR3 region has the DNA TGTGCCAGCAGCTTAGAAGGATGGGGGATGGCTGAAGCTTTCTTT.

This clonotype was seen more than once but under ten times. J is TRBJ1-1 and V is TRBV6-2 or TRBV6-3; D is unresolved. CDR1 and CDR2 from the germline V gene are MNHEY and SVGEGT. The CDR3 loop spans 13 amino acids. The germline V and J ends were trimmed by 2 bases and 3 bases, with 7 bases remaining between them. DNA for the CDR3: TGTGCCAGCAGTTACGCGGTGGACACTGAAGCTTTCTTT. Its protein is CASSYAVDTEAFF.

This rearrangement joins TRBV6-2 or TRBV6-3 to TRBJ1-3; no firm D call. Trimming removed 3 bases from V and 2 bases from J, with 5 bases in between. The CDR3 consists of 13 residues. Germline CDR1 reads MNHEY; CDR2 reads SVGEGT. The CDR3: CASSYGAGNTIYF. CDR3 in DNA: TGTGCCAGCAGTTATGGGGCTGGAAACACCATATATTTT.

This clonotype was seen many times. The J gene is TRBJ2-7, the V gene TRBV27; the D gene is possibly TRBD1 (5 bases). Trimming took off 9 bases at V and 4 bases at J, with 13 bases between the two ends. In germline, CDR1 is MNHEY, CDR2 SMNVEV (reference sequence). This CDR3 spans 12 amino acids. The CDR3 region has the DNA TGTGCCAGAGGTGGACACCTTTACGAGCAGTACTTC. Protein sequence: CARGGHLYEQYF.

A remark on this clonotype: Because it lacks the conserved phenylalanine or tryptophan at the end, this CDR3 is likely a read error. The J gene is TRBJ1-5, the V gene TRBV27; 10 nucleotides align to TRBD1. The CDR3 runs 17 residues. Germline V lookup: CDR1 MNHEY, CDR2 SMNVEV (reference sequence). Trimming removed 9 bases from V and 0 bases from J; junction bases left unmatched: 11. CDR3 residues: CASRPGQGLYSNQPQHL. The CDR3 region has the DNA TGTGCCAGTCGACCGGGACAGGGGCTCTATAGCAATCAGCCCCAGCATCTT.

The CDR3 here is CASSIGGTAYNEQFF. CDR3 coding DNA: TGTGCCAGTAGTATAGGTGGGACGGCGTACAATGAGCAGTTCTTC. This sequence joins TRBV19 and TRBJ2-5; D might be TRBD1 or TRBD2, each matching 5 bases. Matching the DNA end better, TRBJ2-1 makes the J call doubtful. The CDR3 is 15 residues long. Per the germline V gene, CDR1 is LNHDA and CDR2 is SQIVND (reference sequence).

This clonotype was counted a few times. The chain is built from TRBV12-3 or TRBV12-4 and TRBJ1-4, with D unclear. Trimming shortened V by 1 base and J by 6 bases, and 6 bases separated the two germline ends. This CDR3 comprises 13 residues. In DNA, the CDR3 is TGTGCCAGCAGTTTAGGGCGAGATGAAAAACTGTTTTTT. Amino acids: CASSLGRDEKLFF.

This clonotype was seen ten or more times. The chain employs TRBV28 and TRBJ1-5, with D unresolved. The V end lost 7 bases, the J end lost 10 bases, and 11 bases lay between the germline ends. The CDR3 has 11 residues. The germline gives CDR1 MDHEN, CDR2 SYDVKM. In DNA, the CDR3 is TGTGCCAGCACCTCGACTGGTCCCCAGCATTTT. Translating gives CASTSTGPQHF.

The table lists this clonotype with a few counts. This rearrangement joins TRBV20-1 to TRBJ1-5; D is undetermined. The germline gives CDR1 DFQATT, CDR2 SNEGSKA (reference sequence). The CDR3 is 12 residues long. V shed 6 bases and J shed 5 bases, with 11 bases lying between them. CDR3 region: CSATDGDQPQHF. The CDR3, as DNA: TGCAGTGCCACCGACGGTGATCAGCCCCAGCATTTT.

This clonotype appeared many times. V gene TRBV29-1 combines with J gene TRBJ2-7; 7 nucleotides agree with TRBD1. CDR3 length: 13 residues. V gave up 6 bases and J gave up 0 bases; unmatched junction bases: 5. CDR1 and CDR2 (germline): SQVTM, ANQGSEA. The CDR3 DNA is TGCAGCGTGTCACAGGGGAGCTCCTACGAGCAGTACTTC. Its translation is CSVSQGSSYEQYF.

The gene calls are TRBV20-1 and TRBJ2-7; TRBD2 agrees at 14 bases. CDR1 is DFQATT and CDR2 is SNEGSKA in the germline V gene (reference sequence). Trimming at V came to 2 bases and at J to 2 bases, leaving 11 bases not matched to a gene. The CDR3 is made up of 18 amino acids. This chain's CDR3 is CSARSRPGLAGVPYEQYF. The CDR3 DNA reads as TGCAGTGCTAGATCTCGTCCGGGACTAGCGGGAGTACCCTACGAGCAGTACTTC.

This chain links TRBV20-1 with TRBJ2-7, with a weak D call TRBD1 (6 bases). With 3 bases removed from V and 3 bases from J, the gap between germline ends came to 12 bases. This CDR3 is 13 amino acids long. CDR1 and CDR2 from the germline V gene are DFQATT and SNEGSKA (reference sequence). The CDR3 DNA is TGCAGTGCTAGTCACAGGGAGATCTACGAGCAGTACTTC. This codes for CSASHREIYEQYF.

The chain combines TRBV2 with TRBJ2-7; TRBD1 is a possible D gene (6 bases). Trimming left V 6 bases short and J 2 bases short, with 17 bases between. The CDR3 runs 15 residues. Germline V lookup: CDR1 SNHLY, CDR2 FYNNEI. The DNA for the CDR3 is TGTGCCAGCAGAGGAAGTGGGACACTTACCTACGAGCAGTACTTC. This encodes CASRGSGTLTYEQYF.

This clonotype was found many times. CDR3 loop: CASSLSEVNTF. For the CDR3, the DNA is TGTGCCAGCAGCTTATCAGAAGTCAACACCTTC. The chain employs TRBV7-9 and TRBJ1-2; D gene ambiguous. There are 11 residues in the CDR3. V lost 2 bases, J lost 12 bases, and 10 bases lay in between. From germline, CDR1 is SEHNR and CDR2 FQNEAQ (reference sequence).

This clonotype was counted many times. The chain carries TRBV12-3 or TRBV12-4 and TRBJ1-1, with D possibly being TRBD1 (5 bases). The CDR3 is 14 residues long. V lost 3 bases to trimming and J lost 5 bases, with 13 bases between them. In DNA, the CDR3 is TGTGCCAGCAGTTTCGAGCACAGGAGGACTGAAGCTTTCTTT. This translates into CASSFEHRRTEAFF.

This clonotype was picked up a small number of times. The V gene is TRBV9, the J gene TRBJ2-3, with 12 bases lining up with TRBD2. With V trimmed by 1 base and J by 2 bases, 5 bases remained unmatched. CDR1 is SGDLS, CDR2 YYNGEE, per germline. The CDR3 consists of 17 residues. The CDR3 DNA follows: TGTGCCAGCAGCGTAACGTCTAGCGGGAGGGACACAGATACGCAGTATTTT. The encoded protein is CASSVTSSGRDTDTQYF.

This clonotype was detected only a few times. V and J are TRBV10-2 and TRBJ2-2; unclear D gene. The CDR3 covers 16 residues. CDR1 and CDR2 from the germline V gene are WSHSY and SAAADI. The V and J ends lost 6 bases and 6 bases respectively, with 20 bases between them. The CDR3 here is CASRGHEAGFAGELFF. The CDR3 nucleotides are TGCGCCAGCAGAGGGCACGAAGCTGGCTTCGCCGGGGAGCTGTTTTTT.

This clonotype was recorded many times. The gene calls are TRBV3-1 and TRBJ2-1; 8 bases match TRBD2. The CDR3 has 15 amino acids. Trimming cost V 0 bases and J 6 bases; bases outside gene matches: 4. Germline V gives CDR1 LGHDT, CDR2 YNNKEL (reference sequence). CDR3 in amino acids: CASSQDGLAGNEQFF. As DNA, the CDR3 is TGTGCCAGCAGCCAAGATGGGCTAGCGGGCAATGAGCAGTTCTTC.

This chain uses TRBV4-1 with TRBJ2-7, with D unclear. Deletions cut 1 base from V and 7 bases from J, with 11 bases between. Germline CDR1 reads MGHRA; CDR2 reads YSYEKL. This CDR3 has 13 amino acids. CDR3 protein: CASSQGPRREQYF. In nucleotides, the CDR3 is TGCGCCAGCAGCCAAGGTCCTAGGAGAGAGCAGTACTTC.

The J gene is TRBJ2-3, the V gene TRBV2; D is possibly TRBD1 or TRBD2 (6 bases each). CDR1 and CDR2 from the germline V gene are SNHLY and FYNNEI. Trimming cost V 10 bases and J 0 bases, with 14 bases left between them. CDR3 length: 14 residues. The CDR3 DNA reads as TGTGCCACCAGGGTAGGGGGGAGCACAGATACGCAGTATTTT. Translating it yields CATRVGGSTDTQYF. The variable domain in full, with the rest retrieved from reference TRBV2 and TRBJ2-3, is EPEVTQTPSHQVTQMGQEVILRCVPISNHLYFYWYRQILGQKVEFLVSFYNNEISEKSEIFDDQFSVERPDGSNFTLKIRSTKLEDSAMYFCATRVGGSTDTQYFGPGTRLTVL.

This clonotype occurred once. CDR3 sequence: CSVESIGLSPYNEQFF. DNA of the CDR3: TGCAGCGTTGAGTCTATCGGACTATCCCCCTACAATGAGCAGTTCTTC. The chain has TRBV29-1 and TRBJ2-1; D might be TRBD2 (6 bases). V shed 3 bases and J shed 2 bases, with 17 bases lying between them. The CDR3 loop spans 16 amino acids. The germline CDR1 and CDR2 sequences are SQVTM and ANQGSEA.

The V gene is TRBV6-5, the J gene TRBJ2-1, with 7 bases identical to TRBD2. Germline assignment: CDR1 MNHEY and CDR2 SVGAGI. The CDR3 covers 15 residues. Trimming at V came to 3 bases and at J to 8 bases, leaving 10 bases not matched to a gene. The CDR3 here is CASSYRAGVMDEQFF. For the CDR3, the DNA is TGTGCCAGCAGTTATAGGGCGGGAGTGATGGATGAGCAGTTCTTC.

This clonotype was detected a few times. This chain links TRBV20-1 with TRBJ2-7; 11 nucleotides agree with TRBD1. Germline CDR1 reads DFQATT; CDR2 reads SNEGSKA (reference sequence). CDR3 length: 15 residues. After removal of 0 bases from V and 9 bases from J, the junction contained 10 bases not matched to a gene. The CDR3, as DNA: TGCAGTGCTAGAGACTGGGACAGGGGGTCCCCAGGGCAGTACTTC. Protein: CSARDWDRGSPGQYF.